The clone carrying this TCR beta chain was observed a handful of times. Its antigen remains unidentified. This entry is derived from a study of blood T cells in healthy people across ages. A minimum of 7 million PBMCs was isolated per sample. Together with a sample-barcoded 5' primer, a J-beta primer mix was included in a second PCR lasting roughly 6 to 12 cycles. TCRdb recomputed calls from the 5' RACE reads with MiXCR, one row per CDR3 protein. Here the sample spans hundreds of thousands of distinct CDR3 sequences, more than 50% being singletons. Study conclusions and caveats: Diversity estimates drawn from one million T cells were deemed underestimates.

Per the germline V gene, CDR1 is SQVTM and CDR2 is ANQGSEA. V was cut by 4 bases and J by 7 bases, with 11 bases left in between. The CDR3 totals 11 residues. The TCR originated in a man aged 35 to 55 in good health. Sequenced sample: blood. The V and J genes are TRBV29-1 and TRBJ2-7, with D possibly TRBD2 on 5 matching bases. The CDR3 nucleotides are TGCAGCGTTGCCAGCTCGGGAGAGCAGTACTTC. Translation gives CSVASSGEQYF.